This T cell receptor (beta chain) stems from a study of early T cells in non-severe SARS-CoV-2 infection. Whole-study context: It was bulk RNA from unsorted whole blood that was sequenced, and the chains were unpaired.

The CDR3 extends over 16 amino acids. Trimming shortened V by 0 bases and J by 3 bases, and 15 bases separated the two germline ends. The germline gives CDR1 KGHSH, CDR2 LQKENI. Individual cDNA molecules were tagged with unique molecular identifiers. TCRdb ran MiXCR on the 5' RACE reads and lists one entry per CDR3 protein. The sample carries fewer than 120,000 distinct CDR3 sequences, around 12% recorded once. Broader study findings: Anti-spike CD8 responses were favored by VDJdb matching, which missed private and CD4 specificities.

In regard to this clonotype: Its antigen is still unknown.

The receptor was isolated from an adult who was a healthcare worker with PCR-confirmed SARS-CoV-2 infection or an uninfected control (not recorded which). The sample in question was whole blood, obtained at baseline. The chain combines TRBV18 with TRBJ2-7; D possibly matches TRBD1 or TRBD2 (5 bases each). CDR3 nucleotides: TGTGCCAGCTCACCACCGGGGTGGGACCGATACTACGAGCAGTACTTC. Protein: CASSPPGWDRYYEQYF.